One and the same sample provided the 14 T cell receptor beta chains below, sequenced in a study of control samples from healthy donors and cancer patients. Sequenced by immunoSEQ multiplex PCR; TCRdb stores in-frame clones only, minus some. Here the sample spans some 150,000 clones, around 86% being singletons. The sequencing input was blood. The receptors were sampled from a man aged 25-45 years in good health.

The chain joins TRBV29-1 to TRBJ2-7; TRBD2 is a possible D gene (6 bases). The CDR3 length is 14 residues. V shed 6 bases and J shed 4 bases, with 19 bases lying between them. Germline loops: CDR1 SQVTM, CDR2 ANQGSEA. This CDR3 reads CSVTPPGEDYEQYF. In DNA, the CDR3 is TGCAGCGTAACTCCCCCGGGGGAGGATTACGAGCAGTACTTC.

This chain uses TRBV6-2 or TRBV6-3 with TRBJ1-4, with D unresolved. Germline lookup yields CDR1 MNHEY and CDR2 SVGEGT. This CDR3 is 11 amino acids long. The V end lost 2 bases, the J end lost 8 bases, and 3 bases lay between the germline ends. CDR3 nucleotide sequence: TGTGCCAGCAGTTACGCGGAAAAACTGTTTTTT. Translated: CASSYAEKLFF.

The rearrangement uses TRBV6-5 and TRBJ2-7, with 7 bases fitting TRBD1. The germline V gene encodes CDR1 MNHEY and CDR2 SVGAGI. The CDR3 is made up of 14 amino acids. V was clipped by 6 bases and J by 2 bases; unmatched bases: 7. CDR3 DNA sequence: TGTGCCAGCAGATTGACAGGGATCCCCTACGAGCAGTACTTC. Protein: CASRLTGIPYEQYF.

The table lists this clone with a count of one. The gene calls are TRBV25-1 and TRBJ2-3; no definite D call. V lost 8 bases to trimming and J lost 6 bases, with 15 bases between them. This CDR3 has 13 amino acids. The V gene's germline CDR1 is MGHDK and CDR2 SYGVNS. The CDR3 sequence: CASVDDTADTQYF. CDR3 coding DNA: TGTGCCAGCGTCGACGATACTGCGGATACGCAGTATTTT.

As DNA, the CDR3 is TGTGCCAGCAGTTTCGACAGGGGTTTGATTGGAAACATTCAGTACTTC. Translation: CASSFDRGLIGNIQYF. The gene calls are TRBV2 and TRBJ2-4; 8 bases match TRBD1. The CDR3 covers 16 residues. Germline values: CDR1 SNHLY, CDR2 FYNNEI. V shed 5 bases and J 6 bases; nucleotides not matched to a gene: 12.

This chain uses TRBV9 with TRBJ2-5; perhaps TRBD2 as D (5 bases). Germline CDR1 is SGDLS and CDR2 is YYNGEE. Trimming removed 7 bases at V and 5 bases at J, with 24 bases between. The CDR3 extends over 16 amino acids. The DNA of the CDR3 is TGTGCCAGCTCGAAGTCCCCGCTAGCCCTGGGTGAGACCCAGTACTTC. Translated: CASSKSPLALGETQYF.

V and J are TRBV5-1 and TRBJ2-7; D call uncertain. Germline V lookup: CDR1 SGHRS, CDR2 YFSETQ. The CDR3 loop spans 14 amino acids. V lost 3 bases, J lost 2 bases, and 12 bases lay in between. Here the CDR3 reads CASSSWTETYEQYF. Here the CDR3 DNA reads TGCGCCAGCAGCTCGTGGACGGAAACCTACGAGCAGTACTTC.

J is TRBJ1-2 and V is TRBV5-1; 7 bases are shared with TRBD1. Germline loops: CDR1 SGHRS, CDR2 YFSETQ. This CDR3 has 15 residues. The V gene end was trimmed by 0 bases and the J gene end by 4 bases; junction bases not matched to a gene: 6. In DNA, the CDR3 is TGCGCCAGCAGCTTGGCCACAGGGGACCTCTATGGCTACACCTTC. Translated, it gives CASSLATGDLYGYTF.

The J gene is TRBJ2-3, the V gene TRBV11-3, with 7 bases identical to TRBD2. The CDR3 covers 16 residues. Germline V gives CDR1 SGHNT, CDR2 YENEEA. V was clipped by 2 bases and J by 2 bases; unmatched bases: 7. The CDR3 sequence is CASSLSPGLNTDTQYF. The CDR3, as DNA: TGTGCCAGCAGCTTAAGCCCGGGACTAAACACAGATACGCAGTATTTT.

V gene TRBV12-3 or TRBV12-4 combines with J gene TRBJ1-1; maybe TRBD1 (5 bases). The CDR3 has 13 residues. Trimming stripped 3 bases from V and 3 bases from J, with 8 bases between. The CDR3 bases are TGTGCCAGCAGTTTCTCCAGGGACACTGAAGCTTTCTTT. As protein: CASSFSRDTEAFF.

This chain uses TRBV5-6 with TRBJ2-3, with D perhaps TRBD2 (6 bases). The CDR3 runs 14 residues. Germline V gene sequence: CDR1 SGHDT, CDR2 YYEEEE. V was clipped by 3 bases and J by 6 bases, with 14 bases between them. CDR3 sequence reads: CASSSSTSGDTQYF. The CDR3 nucleotides read TGTGCCAGCAGCTCTTCGACTAGTGGGGATACGCAGTATTTT.

The genes are TRBV4-3 and TRBJ1-2, with D unclear. CDR1 LGHNA and CDR2 YSLEER come from the germline V gene. The CDR3 extends over 12 amino acids. V gave up 1 base and J gave up 8 bases, with 8 bases separating them. In nucleotides, the CDR3 is TGCGCCAGCAGCCAAGGTTCCGAGGGCTACACCTTC. Encoded protein: CASSQGSEGYTF.

The chain links TRBV7-3 to TRBJ2-7, with TRBD1 matching over 9 bases. CDR3 length equals 20 residues. With V trimmed by 2 bases and J by 2 bases, 19 bases remained unmatched. Germline V gene sequence: CDR1 SGHTA, CDR2 FQGTGA. The CDR3 protein is CASSLDSTGPGQGVAYEQYF. The CDR3 nucleotides are TGTGCCAGCAGCTTAGATTCTACGGGTCCGGGACAGGGAGTAGCCTACGAGCAGTACTTC.

The chain recombines TRBV6-5 with TRBJ2-7; D perhaps matches TRBD1 (7 bases). The germline CDR1 and CDR2 sequences are MNHEY and SVGAGI. The CDR3 extends over 15 amino acids. V dropped 7 bases and J dropped 6 bases, with 22 bases sitting between them. CDR3 sequence: CASTTGGTVGAEQYF. The CDR3 region has the DNA TGTGCCAGCACCACCGGCGGGACAGTCGGAGCCGAGCAGTACTTC.